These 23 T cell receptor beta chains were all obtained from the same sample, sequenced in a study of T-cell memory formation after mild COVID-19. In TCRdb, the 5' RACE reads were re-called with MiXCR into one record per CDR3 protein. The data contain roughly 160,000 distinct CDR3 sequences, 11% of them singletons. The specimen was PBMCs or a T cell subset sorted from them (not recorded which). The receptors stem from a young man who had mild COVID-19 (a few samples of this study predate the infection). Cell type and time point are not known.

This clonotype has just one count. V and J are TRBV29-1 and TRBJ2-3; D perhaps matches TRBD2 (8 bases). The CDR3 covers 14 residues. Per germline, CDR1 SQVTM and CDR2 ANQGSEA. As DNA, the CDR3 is TGCACAGGGGGGGCGGGAGGCCCCACAGATACGCAGTATTTT. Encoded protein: CTGGAGGPTDTQYF.

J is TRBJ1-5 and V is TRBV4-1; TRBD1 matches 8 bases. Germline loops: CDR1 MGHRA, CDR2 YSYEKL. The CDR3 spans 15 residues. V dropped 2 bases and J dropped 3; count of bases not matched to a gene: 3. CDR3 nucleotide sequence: TGCGCCAGCAGCCAAAGACAGGGGAACAATCAGCCCCAGCATTTT. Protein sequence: CASSQRQGNNQPQHF.

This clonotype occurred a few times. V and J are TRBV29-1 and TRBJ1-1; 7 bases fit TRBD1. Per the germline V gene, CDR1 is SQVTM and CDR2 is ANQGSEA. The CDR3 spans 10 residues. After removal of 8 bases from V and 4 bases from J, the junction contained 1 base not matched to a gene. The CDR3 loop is CSYRGTEAFF. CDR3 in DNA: TGCAGCTACAGGGGCACTGAAGCTTTCTTT.

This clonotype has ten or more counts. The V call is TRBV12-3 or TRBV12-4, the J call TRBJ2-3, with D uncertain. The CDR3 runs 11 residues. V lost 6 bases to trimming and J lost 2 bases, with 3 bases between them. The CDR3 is CASSLTDTQYF. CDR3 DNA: TGTGCCAGCAGCCTCACAGATACGCAGTATTTT.

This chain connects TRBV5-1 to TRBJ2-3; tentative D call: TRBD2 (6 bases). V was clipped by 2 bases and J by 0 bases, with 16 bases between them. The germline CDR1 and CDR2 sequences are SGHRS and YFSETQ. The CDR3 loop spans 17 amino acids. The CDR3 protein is CASSFGGESTSTDTQYF. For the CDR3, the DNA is TGCGCCAGCAGCTTTGGCGGGGAGTCAACTAGCACAGATACGCAGTATTTT.

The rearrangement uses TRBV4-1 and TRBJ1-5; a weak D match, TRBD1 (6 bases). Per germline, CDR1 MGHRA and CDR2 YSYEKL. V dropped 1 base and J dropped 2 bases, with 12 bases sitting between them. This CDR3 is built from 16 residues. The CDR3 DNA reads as TGCGCCAGCAGCCAAGGTACAGGGTTGCGCAATCAGCCCCAGCATTTT. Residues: CASSQGTGLRNQPQHF.

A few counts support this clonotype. In nucleotides, the CDR3 is TGCAGCGTTGGGGCCCCCTACGAGCAGTACTTC. Translated, it gives CSVGAPYEQYF. V is TRBV29-1 and J is TRBJ2-7; D gene unclear. V lost 4 bases and J lost 2, with 6 bases in between. CDR1 is SQVTM and CDR2 is ANQGSEA in the germline V gene. This CDR3 has 11 amino acids.

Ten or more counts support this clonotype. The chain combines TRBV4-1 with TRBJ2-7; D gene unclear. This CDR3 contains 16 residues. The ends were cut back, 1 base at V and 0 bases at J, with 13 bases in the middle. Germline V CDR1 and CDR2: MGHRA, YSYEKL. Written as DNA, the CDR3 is TGCGCCAGCAGCCAAGTCCTCGGGCGGAGCTCCTACGAGCAGTACTTC. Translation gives CASSQVLGRSSYEQYF.

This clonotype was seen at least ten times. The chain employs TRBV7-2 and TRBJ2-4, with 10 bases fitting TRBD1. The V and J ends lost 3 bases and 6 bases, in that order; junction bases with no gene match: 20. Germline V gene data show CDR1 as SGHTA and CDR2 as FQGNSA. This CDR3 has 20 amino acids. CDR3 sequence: CASSLATVLDMGQGRNIQYF. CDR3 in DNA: TGTGCCAGCAGCTTGGCTACCGTCCTAGATATGGGACAGGGGAGAAACATTCAGTACTTC.

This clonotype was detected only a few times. The CDR3 DNA sequence: TGTGCCAGCAGCCTGGGCGTACAGGCCCCCTTCGGCACTGAAGCTTTCTTT. Protein sequence: CASSLGVQAPFGTEAFF. The V call is TRBV5-5, the J call TRBJ1-1; D possibly corresponds to TRBD1 (5 bases). Germline V CDR1 and CDR2: SGHKS, YYEKEE (reference sequence). V was trimmed by 4 bases and J by 4 bases, leaving 23 bases between them. The CDR3 sequence is 17 residues long. The full variable domain, rest sourced from reference TRBV5-5 and TRBJ1-1, is DAGVTQSPTHLIKTRGQQVTLRCSPISGHKSVSWYQQVLGQGPQFIFQYYEKEERGRGNFPDRFSARQFPNYSSELNVNALLLGDSALYLCASSLGVQAPFGTEAFFGQGTRLTVV.

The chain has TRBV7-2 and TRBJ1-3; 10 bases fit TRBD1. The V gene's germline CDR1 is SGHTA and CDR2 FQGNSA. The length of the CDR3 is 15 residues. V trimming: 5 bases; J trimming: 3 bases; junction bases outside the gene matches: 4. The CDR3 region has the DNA TGTGCCAGCAGCCCTGACAGGGGGCATGGAAACACCATATATTTT. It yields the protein CASSPDRGHGNTIYF.

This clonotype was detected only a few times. CDR3 sequence: CASSSGSGVGTYEQYF. CDR3 DNA: TGTGCCAGCAGTTCGGGGAGCGGGGTTGGGACCTACGAGCAGTACTTC. The rearrangement joins TRBV6-5 to TRBJ2-7; 7 bases are shared with TRBD2. Per the germline V gene, CDR1 is MNHEY and CDR2 is SVGAGI. The junction had 11 bases not matched to a gene; V was cut back by 4 bases and J by 2 bases. The CDR3 length is 16 residues.

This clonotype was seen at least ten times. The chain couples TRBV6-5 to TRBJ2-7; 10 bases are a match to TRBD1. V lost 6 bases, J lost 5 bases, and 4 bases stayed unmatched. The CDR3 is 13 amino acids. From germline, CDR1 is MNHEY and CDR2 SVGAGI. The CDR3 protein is CASRRQGANEQYF. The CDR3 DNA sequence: TGTGCCAGCAGACGACAGGGGGCTAACGAGCAGTACTTC.

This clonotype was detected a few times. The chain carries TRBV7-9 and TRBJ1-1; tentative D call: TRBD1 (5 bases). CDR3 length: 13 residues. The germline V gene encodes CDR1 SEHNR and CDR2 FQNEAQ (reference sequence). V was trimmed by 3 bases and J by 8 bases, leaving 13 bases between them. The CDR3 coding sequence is TGTGCCAGCAGCTTCAGGGCTGTAAGAGAAGCTTTCTTT. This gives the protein CASSFRAVREAFF.

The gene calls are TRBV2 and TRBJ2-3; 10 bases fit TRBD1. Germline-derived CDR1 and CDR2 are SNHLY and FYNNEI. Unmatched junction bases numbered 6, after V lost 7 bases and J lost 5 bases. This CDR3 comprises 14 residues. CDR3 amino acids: CASKPGQGLDTQYF. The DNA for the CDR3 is TGTGCCAGCAAACCGGGACAGGGGTTAGATACGCAGTATTTT.

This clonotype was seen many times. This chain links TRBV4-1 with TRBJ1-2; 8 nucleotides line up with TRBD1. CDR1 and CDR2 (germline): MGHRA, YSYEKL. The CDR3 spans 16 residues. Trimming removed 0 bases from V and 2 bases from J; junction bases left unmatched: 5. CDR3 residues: CASSQDRRTGNYGYTF. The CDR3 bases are TGCGCCAGCAGCCAAGATCGAAGGACAGGGAACTATGGCTACACCTTC.

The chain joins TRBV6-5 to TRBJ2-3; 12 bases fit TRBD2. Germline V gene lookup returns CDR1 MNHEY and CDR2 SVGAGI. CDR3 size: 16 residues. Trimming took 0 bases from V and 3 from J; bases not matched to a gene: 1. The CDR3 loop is CASSYSTSGGTDTQYF. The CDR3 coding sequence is TGTGCCAGCAGTTACTCGACTAGCGGGGGAACAGATACGCAGTATTTT.

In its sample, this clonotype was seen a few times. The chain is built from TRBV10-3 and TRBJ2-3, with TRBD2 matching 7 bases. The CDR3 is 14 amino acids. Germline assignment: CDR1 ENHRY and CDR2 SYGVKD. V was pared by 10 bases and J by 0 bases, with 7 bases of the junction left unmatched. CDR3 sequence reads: CATQRGPSTDTQYF. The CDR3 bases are TGTGCCACCCAGCGGGGCCCTAGCACAGATACGCAGTATTTT.

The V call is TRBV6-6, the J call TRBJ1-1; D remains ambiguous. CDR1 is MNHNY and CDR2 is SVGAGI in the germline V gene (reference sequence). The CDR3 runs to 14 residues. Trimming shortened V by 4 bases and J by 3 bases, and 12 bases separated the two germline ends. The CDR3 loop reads CASSFQASDTEAFF. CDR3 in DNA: TGTGCCAGCAGTTTCCAGGCTAGCGACACTGAAGCTTTCTTT.

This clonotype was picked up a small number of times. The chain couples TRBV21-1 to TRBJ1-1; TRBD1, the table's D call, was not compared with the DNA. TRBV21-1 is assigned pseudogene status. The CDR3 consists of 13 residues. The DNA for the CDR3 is TGTGCCAGCAGTCTTCTTCGGGACGATGAAGCTTTCTTT. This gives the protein CASSLLRDDEAFF.

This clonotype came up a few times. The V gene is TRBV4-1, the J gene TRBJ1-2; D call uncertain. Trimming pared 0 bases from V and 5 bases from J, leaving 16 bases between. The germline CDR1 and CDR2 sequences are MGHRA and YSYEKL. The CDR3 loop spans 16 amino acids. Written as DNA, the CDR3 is TGCGCCAGCAGCCAAGATCCAGGAACAGCTACTTATGGCTACACCTTC. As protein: CASSQDPGTATYGYTF.

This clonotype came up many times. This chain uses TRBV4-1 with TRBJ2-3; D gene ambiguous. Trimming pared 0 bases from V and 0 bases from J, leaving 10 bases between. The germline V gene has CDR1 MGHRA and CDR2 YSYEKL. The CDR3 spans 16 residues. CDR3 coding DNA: TGCGCCAGCAGCCAAGAGAACATCCCTAGCACAGATACGCAGTATTTT. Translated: CASSQENIPSTDTQYF.

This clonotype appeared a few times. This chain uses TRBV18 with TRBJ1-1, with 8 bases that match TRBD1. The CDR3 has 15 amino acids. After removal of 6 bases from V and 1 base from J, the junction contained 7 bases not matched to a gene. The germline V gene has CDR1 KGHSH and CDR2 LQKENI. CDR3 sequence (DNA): TGTGCCAGCTCGACCGGAGGACAGGGGAACACTGAAGCTTTCTTT. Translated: CASSTGGQGNTEAFF.